Included here is one T cell receptor (beta chain) sequence, with context. An end of the junction does not agree with germline; a read error may underlie this. This sample was taken from a study of blood T cell repertoires in COVID-19. The repertoire was sequenced with immunoSEQ multiplex PCR; TCRdb's copy has only in-frame clones and lacks some. The sample records 60,000 to 65,000 clones, around 83% being singletons. Germline values: CDR1 KGHSH, CDR2 LQKENI. This CDR3 is 16 amino acids long. The rearrangement joins TRBV18 to TRBJ1-3; D uncertain. The sample comprised peripheral blood. The origin of this receptor is a woman aged 60-70 years with acute or convalescent COVID-19. This CDR3 is CTSSTGLPISGNTIYF. For the CDR3, the DNA is TGTACCAGCTCAACCGGTCTTCCAATCTCTGGAAACACCATATATTTT.